The 30 T cell receptor beta chains reported below all come from one sample, sequenced in a study of blood T cell dynamics during melanoma immunotherapy. The time point here: week 3, after first cycle of checkpoint inhibitor. The table came from immunoSEQ multiplex PCR; TCRdb's copy has only in-frame clones and leaves some out. The table includes tens of thousands of clones, over 80% detected once. The sequencing used blood, collected from a patient treated with checkpoint blockade. The receptors were sampled from a human donor with melanoma.

The CDR3 DNA follows: TGCGCCAGCAGCTTGCCTTCAGGACAGGGGAACGAGCAGTACTTC. Amino acids: CASSLPSGQGNEQYF. This rearrangement joins TRBV5-1 to TRBJ2-7, with 9 bases matching TRBD1. Germline trimming cut 1 base from V and 5 bases from J; bases unmatched to any gene: 7. Germline V gene data show CDR1 as SGHRS and CDR2 as YFSETQ. This CDR3 is built from 15 residues.

This chain connects TRBV7-8 to TRBJ2-3, with TRBD1 as a possible D gene (6 bases). The CDR3 runs 15 residues. V dropped 4 bases and J dropped 7 bases, with 18 bases sitting between them. Germline V gene lookup returns CDR1 SGHVS and CDR2 FQNEAQ. CDR3 DNA: TGTGCCAGCAGCTCCTCCGGGACATCACTTAATACGCAGTATTTT. Translation gives CASSSSGTSLNTQYF.

This clone is a singleton in its sample. The chain uses TRBV27 and TRBJ2-3; tentatively, D is TRBD2 (6 bases). V was shortened by 3 bases and J by 8 bases, with 12 bases between the two germline ends. This CDR3 contains 13 residues. Germline V lookup: CDR1 MNHEY, CDR2 SMNVEV (reference sequence). The CDR3 DNA sequence: TGTGCCAGCAGTTTTTCGGGAGATCGTACGCAGTATTTT. Amino acid sequence: CASSFSGDRTQYF.

The genes are TRBV19 and TRBJ2-5; D remains ambiguous. The germline CDR1 and CDR2 sequences are LNHDA and SQIVND (reference sequence). V was shortened by 2 bases and J by 4 bases, with 11 bases between the two germline ends. The CDR3 contains 14 residues. CDR3 in amino acids: CASSIPRKGETQYF. The CDR3 DNA is TGTGCCAGTAGTATACCTAGGAAAGGAGAGACCCAGTACTTC.

This chain joins TRBV6-5 and TRBJ2-3; D gene unclear. The CDR3 sequence is 12 residues long. V was shortened by 4 bases and J by 1 base, with 3 bases between the two germline ends. CDR1 and CDR2 from the germline V gene are MNHEY and SVGAGI. CDR3 DNA sequence: TGTGCCAGCAGTTCGGGCACAGATACGCAGTATTTT. Its protein product is CASSSGTDTQYF.

The chain carries TRBV18 and TRBJ2-5; no reliable D call. Trimming left V 3 bases short and J 2 bases short, with 13 bases between. Germline V CDR1 and CDR2: KGHSH, LQKENI. This CDR3 spans 15 amino acids. The CDR3 sequence: CASSPPPGKQETQYF. CDR3 nucleotide sequence: TGTGCCAGCTCACCCCCGCCCGGCAAACAAGAGACCCAGTACTTC. The full variable domain, rest sourced from reference TRBV18 and TRBJ2-5, is NAGVMQNPRHLVRRRGQEARLRCSPMKGHSHVYWYRQLPEEGLKFMVYLQKENIIDESGMPKERFSAEFPKEGPSILRIQQVVRGDSAAYFCASSPPPGKQETQYFGPGTRLLVL.

The gene calls are TRBV9 and TRBJ2-1; a possible D gene is TRBD2 (5 bases). The germline V gene has CDR1 SGDLS and CDR2 YYNGEE. Deletions cut 0 bases from V and 7 bases from J, with 8 bases between. The CDR3 sequence is 13 residues long. The CDR3 sequence is CASSVAGTNEQFF. DNA for the CDR3: TGTGCCAGCAGCGTAGCGGGAACTAATGAGCAGTTCTTC.

The genes are TRBV27 and TRBJ1-1; a weak D match, TRBD1 (5 bases). This CDR3 has 13 residues. Trimming took off 3 bases at V and 11 bases at J, with 16 bases between the two ends. Germline-derived CDR1 and CDR2 are MNHEY and SMNVEV (reference sequence). Here the CDR3 DNA reads TGTGCCAGCAGTTTCGATAGGGAGGGGAAGGCTTTCTTT. Its translation: CASSFDREGKAFF.

CDR3 nucleotides: TGTGCCAGCAGCCTACCGGGACACCTCTCTGGGGCCAACGTCCTGACTTTC. This codes for CASSLPGHLSGANVLTF. This sequence joins TRBV28 and TRBJ2-6; D might be TRBD1 (6 bases). The CDR3 runs to 17 residues. CDR1 is MDHEN, CDR2 SYDVKM, per germline. The V end lost 6 bases, the J end lost 0 bases, and 15 bases lay between the germline ends.

The chain uses TRBV6-1 and TRBJ1-2; D perhaps matches TRBD1 (6 bases). Germline V gene lookup returns CDR1 MNHNS and CDR2 SASEGT. V lost 2 bases to trimming and J lost 8 bases, with 15 bases between them. The CDR3 has 14 amino acids. The DNA for the CDR3 is TGTGCCAGCAGTGAATTAGGGGGATTACGGGGCTACACCTTC. This translates into CASSELGGLRGYTF.

This clone was picked up one time. The chain joins TRBV6-5 to TRBJ1-5; D gene ambiguous. In germline, CDR1 is MNHEY, CDR2 SVGAGI. The length of the CDR3 is 14 residues. V was trimmed by 9 bases and J by 8 bases, leaving 20 bases between them. This chain's CDR3 is CASKGPTAVEPQHF. The CDR3 DNA sequence: TGTGCCAGTAAGGGCCCCACGGCGGTTGAGCCCCAGCATTTT.

The V and J genes are TRBV5-1 and TRBJ2-7; 9 positions agree with TRBD1. The V gene's germline CDR1 is SGHRS and CDR2 YFSETQ. The CDR3 covers 15 residues. V was clipped by 4 bases and J by 6 bases; unmatched bases: 11. The CDR3, as DNA: TGCGCCAGCAGCGTGAAACAGGGGGCTGGGGGCGAGCAGTACTTC. This codes for CASSVKQGAGGEQYF.

V gene TRBV6-6 combines with J gene TRBJ1-3; D possibly corresponds to TRBD1 (5 bases). Trimming removed 7 bases from V and 4 bases from J, with 11 bases in between. The germline CDR1 and CDR2 sequences are MNHNY and SVGAGI (reference sequence). This CDR3 comprises 13 residues. This chain's CDR3 is CASIPEGGNTIYF. The CDR3 bases are TGTGCCAGCATCCCCGAGGGGGGAAACACCATATATTTT.

The rearrangement uses TRBV27 and TRBJ2-7; D gene unclear. This CDR3 is built from 17 residues. The ends were cut back, 1 base at V and 3 bases at J, with 19 bases in the middle. Germline CDR1 MNHEY, CDR2 SMNVEV (reference sequence). CDR3 in amino acids: CASSLFQPTGSFYEQYF. CDR3 nucleotides: TGTGCCAGCAGTTTATTTCAGCCTACCGGGTCTTTCTACGAGCAGTACTTC.

J is TRBJ2-2 and V is TRBV6-6; possibly TRBD1 for D (6 bases). CDR3 length: 15 residues. The germline CDR1 and CDR2 sequences are MNHNY and SVGAGI (reference sequence). V lost 7 bases and J 2 bases, leaving 14 bases between the germline ends. This CDR3 is CASINVGGNTGELFF. In DNA, the CDR3 is TGTGCCAGCATAAACGTTGGGGGCAACACCGGGGAGCTGTTTTTT.

The sample holds a few counts of this clone. This chain uses TRBV10-2 with TRBJ2-5; tentative D call: TRBD1 (5 bases). V lost 3 bases to trimming and J lost 1 base, with 21 bases between them. From germline, CDR1 is WSHSY and CDR2 SAAADI. The CDR3 has 18 amino acids. CDR3 protein: CASSEVGRNLRGQETQYF. CDR3 sequence (DNA): TGCGCCAGCAGTGAAGTTGGAAGGAACCTAAGGGGCCAAGAGACCCAGTACTTC.

This clone was seen once. The chain is built from TRBV7-2 and TRBJ2-7; D is uncertain. The germline V gene encodes CDR1 SGHTA and CDR2 FQGNSA. The length of the CDR3 is 14 residues. The V gene lost 1 base and the J gene lost 3 bases, with 10 bases spanning the gap. This CDR3 is CASSLDNRGYEQYF. The CDR3 DNA follows: TGTGCCAGCAGCTTAGATAACAGAGGCTACGAGCAGTACTTC.

The chain joins TRBV6-1 to TRBJ2-7; D is perhaps TRBD1 (5 bases). The germline V gene has CDR1 MNHNS and CDR2 SASEGT. The V gene lost 3 bases and the J gene lost 0 bases, with 12 bases spanning the gap. There are 15 residues in the CDR3. This CDR3 reads CASSDLEQVSYEQYF. The CDR3 DNA follows: TGTGCCAGCAGTGACCTCGAACAGGTCTCCTACGAGCAGTACTTC.

This clone was counted only a few times. This sequence joins TRBV4-1 and TRBJ1-3; D may be TRBD1 (6 bases). The CDR3 consists of 16 residues. The V gene's germline CDR1 is MGHRA and CDR2 YSYEKL. Trimming left V 2 bases short and J 1 base short, with 12 bases between. In DNA form, the CDR3 reads TGCGCCAGCAGCCAAACTCAGGGGCTTTCTGGAAACACCATATATTTT. It encodes CASSQTQGLSGNTIYF.

The chain combines TRBV6-5 with TRBJ1-4; unclear D gene. The germline CDR1 and CDR2 sequences are MNHEY and SVGAGI. This CDR3 region has 15 residues. Trimming removed 3 bases at V and 6 bases at J, with 14 bases between. The CDR3 DNA is TGTGCCAGCAGTTATTTCGCACAGCCCTATGAAAAACTGTTTTTT. This gives the protein CASSYFAQPYEKLFF.

This chain joins TRBV29-1 and TRBJ2-5, with D uncertain. This CDR3 region has 13 residues. Trimming took 1 base from V and 4 from J, leaving 10 bases between them. Looked up from germline, CDR1 is SQVTM and CDR2 is ANQGSEA. This CDR3 is CSVEVGIGETQYF. The CDR3 DNA sequence: TGCAGCGTTGAAGTAGGCATAGGAGAGACCCAGTACTTC.

This clone was counted only a few times. This chain links TRBV6-5 with TRBJ1-5; D gene ambiguous. V lost 0 bases and J lost 6, with 9 bases in between. Germline V CDR1 and CDR2: MNHEY, SVGAGI. CDR3 length: 14 amino acids. CDR3 in DNA: TGTGCCAGCAGTTACTCGAGGATGCTTCAGCCCCAGCATTTT. It is translated as CASSYSRMLQPQHF.

This clone was counted a few times. The V and J genes are TRBV5-1 and TRBJ2-2; 11 bases are shared with TRBD1. V trimming: 4 bases; J trimming: 3 bases; junction bases outside the gene matches: 2. The germline V gene has CDR1 SGHRS and CDR2 YFSETQ. The CDR3 spans 15 residues. In DNA, the CDR3 is TGCGCCAGCAGCCCGGGACAGGGGGACACCGGGGAGCTGTTTTTT. Protein product: CASSPGQGDTGELFF.

The chain recombines TRBV29-1 with TRBJ1-1; D is unclear. Germline values: CDR1 SQVTM, CDR2 ANQGSEA. This CDR3 comprises 11 residues. V dropped 7 bases and J dropped 1 base, with 7 bases sitting between them. CDR3 residues: CSGIGNTEAFF. Written as DNA, the CDR3 is TGCAGCGGCATTGGGAACACTGAAGCTTTCTTT.

This clone was counted a few times. The chain joins TRBV29-1 to TRBJ1-2; D unresolved. Germline V CDR1 and CDR2: SQVTM, ANQGSEA. The CDR3 is 11 residues long. The V and J ends lost 0 bases and 6 bases respectively, with 5 bases between them. CDR3 in amino acids: CSVEDADGYTF. CDR3 nucleotides: TGCAGCGTTGAAGATGCGGATGGCTACACCTTC.

The chain links TRBV7-8 to TRBJ2-7, with TRBD2 matching 11 bases. CDR3 length: 15 amino acids. The trim removed 6 bases at V and 0 bases at J, leaving 4 bases unmatched. Germline loops: CDR1 SGHVS, CDR2 FQNEAQ. In nucleotides, the CDR3 is TGTGCCAGCAGATCACTAGCGGGAGTCTCCTACGAGCAGTACTTC. This codes for CASRSLAGVSYEQYF.

Of note for this clone: Other DNA sequences in this sample translate to the same CDR3. The V and J genes are TRBV10-3 and TRBJ2-1; the D gene is possibly TRBD2 (5 bases). From germline, CDR1 is ENHRY and CDR2 SYGVKD. This CDR3 region has 15 residues. The V and J ends lost 0 bases and 0 bases respectively, with 6 bases between them. DNA of the CDR3: TGTGCCATCAGTGAGTCTGGGAGCTCCTACAATGAGCAGTTCTTC. It encodes CAISESGSSYNEQFF.

This clone showed up just a few times. This chain links TRBV28 with TRBJ2-7, with D unclear. Trimming left V 3 bases short and J 6 bases short, with 9 bases between. Germline CDR1 reads MDHEN; CDR2 reads SYDVKM. This CDR3 contains 12 residues. Here the CDR3 reads CASSLSGREQYF. As DNA, the CDR3 is TGTGCCAGCAGTTTGAGTGGCCGCGAGCAGTACTTC.

This chain connects TRBV10-3 to TRBJ1-2, with D maybe TRBD1 (5 bases). Per germline, CDR1 ENHRY and CDR2 SYGVKD. V shed 6 bases and J shed 5 bases, with 13 bases lying between them. The CDR3 has 13 amino acids. The DNA of the CDR3 is TGTGCCATCAGCATTGACAGTATATATGGCTACACCTTC. Amino acids: CAISIDSIYGYTF.

This clone has only one observation. The chain combines TRBV2 with TRBJ2-2; the D gene is possibly TRBD2 (6 bases). This CDR3 is built from 16 residues. Germline lookup yields CDR1 SNHLY and CDR2 FYNNEI. Trimming left V 2 bases short and J 7 bases short, with 17 bases between. CDR3 in DNA: TGTGCCAGCAGTGAAAAAAGGCTAGCGTTGGGCGGGGAGCTGTTTTTT. This translates into CASSEKRLALGGELFF.